A single sample is the source of the 9 T cell receptor beta chains below, sequenced in a study of graft-versus-host responses after intestinal transplantation. Clones were read by immunoSEQ multiplex PCR, and TCRdb kept only the in-frame ones, dropping some. This table holds under 140,000 clones, 93% found once. These TCRs' antigens remain unknown. The sequenced sample was unstimulated CD8+ T cells sorted from spleen or lymph node cells, obtained before intestinal transplant. These TCRs come from a human donor who received an intestinal transplant.

The CDR3 nucleotides are TGTGCCAGCAGCCAAGGGGACACCGGATTTGGGGAGCAGTACTTC. Translating gives CASSQGDTGFGEQYF. This chain links TRBV4-2 with TRBJ2-7, with TRBD1 as a possible D gene (6 bases). The V end was cut by 1 base, the J end by 7 bases, with 17 bases between. The germline V gene encodes CDR1 LGHNA and CDR2 YNFKEQ. The CDR3 length is 15 residues.

The chain is built from TRBV6-1 and TRBJ1-5; D gene ambiguous. The CDR3 loop spans 15 amino acids. Germline CDR1 is MNHNS and CDR2 is SASEGT. Trimming left V 1 base short and J 1 base short, with 8 bases between. Written as DNA, the CDR3 is TGTGCCAGCAGTGAAGAGGTTTCGAGCAATCAGCCCCAGCATTTT. Amino acid sequence: CASSEEVSSNQPQHF.

This clone was observed a single time. V and J are TRBV5-4 and TRBJ2-5; tentative D call: TRBD2 (6 bases). The CDR3 has 16 amino acids. With 2 bases removed from V and 3 bases from J, the gap between germline ends came to 17 bases. Germline V gene lookup returns CDR1 SGHNT and CDR2 YYREEE (reference sequence). The CDR3 nucleotides are TGTGCCAGCAGCTTAGAATATGGAATAGCGGAAGAGACCCAGTACTTC. Amino acid sequence: CASSLEYGIAEETQYF. Full variable domain (missing parts from reference TRBV5-4 and TRBJ2-5): ETGVTQSPTHLIKTRGQQVTLRCSSQSGHNTVSWYQQALGQGPQFIFQYYREEENGRGNFPPRFSGLQFPNYSSELNVNALELDDSALYLCASSLEYGIAEETQYFGPGTRLLVL.

This chain uses TRBV5-4 with TRBJ2-3; D may correspond to TRBD1 or TRBD2 (6 bases each). The CDR3 loop spans 13 amino acids. Germline CDR1 and CDR2: SGHNT and YYREEE (reference sequence). V was cut by 4 bases and J by 10 bases, with 16 bases left in between. CDR3 in amino acids: CASSGGPPNPQYF. The CDR3 region has the DNA TGTGCCAGCAGCGGGGGGCCCCCTAATCCGCAGTATTTT. Filled out from reference TRBV5-4 and TRBJ2-3, the complete variable domain reads ETGVTQSPTHLIKTRGQQVTLRCSSQSGHNTVSWYQQALGQGPQFIFQYYREEENGRGNFPPRFSGLQFPNYSSELNVNALELDDSALYLCASSGGPPNPQYFGPGTRLTVL.

This chain uses TRBV30 with TRBJ1-2; 8 bases are shared with TRBD1. Germline loops: CDR1 GTSNPN, CDR2 SVGIG (reference sequence). The CDR3 consists of 11 residues. V gave up 8 bases and J gave up 8 bases; unmatched junction bases: 7. CDR3 protein: CAAPTGAGYTF. The CDR3 bases are TGTGCCGCACCGACAGGGGCAGGCTACACCTTC. The whole variable domain, filled in from reference TRBV30 and TRBJ1-2, reads SQTIHQWPATLVQPVGSPLSLECTVEGTSNPNLYWYRQAAGRGLQLLFYSVGIGQISSEVPQNLSASRPQDRQFILSSKKLLLSDSGFYLCAAPTGAGYTFGSGTRLTVV.

This clone has a single count. This chain connects TRBV5-6 to TRBJ2-7, with a tentative D call TRBD2 (6 bases). The CDR3 has 15 amino acids. CDR1 and CDR2 (germline): SGHDT, YYEEEE. V was trimmed by 4 bases and J by 3 bases, leaving 17 bases between them. The chain's CDR3 is CASSATGLMNYEQYF. CDR3 DNA: TGTGCCAGCAGCGCTACGGGACTCATGAACTACGAGCAGTACTTC.

The chain joins TRBV6-9 to TRBJ2-2; no clear D gene. The CDR3 is 12 amino acids. CDR1 and CDR2 (germline): MNHGY, SVAAGI. V was clipped by 7 bases and J by 8 bases, with 11 bases between them. The CDR3 coding sequence is TGTGCCAGCACCGGCCCCGGTGGGGAGCTGTTTTTT. Its protein product is CASTGPGGELFF.

V gene TRBV11-2 combines with J gene TRBJ2-7; D could derive from TRBD1 or TRBD2 (6 bases each). V was clipped by 8 bases and J by 3 bases, with 17 bases between them. The V gene's germline CDR1 is SGHAT and CDR2 FQNNGV. CDR3 length: 14 residues. The DNA of the CDR3 is TGTGCCAGCTCCGCCGGGGGCGGAATCTACGAGCAGTACTTC. Residues: CASSAGGGIYEQYF.

The V and J genes are TRBV27 and TRBJ1-1; D call uncertain. V was cut by 0 bases and J by 5 bases, with 7 bases left in between. Germline V gene sequence: CDR1 MNHEY, CDR2 SMNVEV (reference sequence). The CDR3 extends over 13 amino acids. Here the CDR3 reads CASSLSVVTEAFF. The CDR3 DNA reads as TGTGCCAGCAGTTTATCGGTGGTAACTGAAGCTTTCTTT.